This T cell receptor (beta chain) was retrieved from a study of early T cells in non-severe SARS-CoV-2 infection (dated by TCRdb to about 2021). About the investigation overall: Because TCR sequencing relied on bulk RNA taken from unsorted whole blood, pairing of alpha and beta chains was not possible. Broad study findings and their caveats: VDJdb matching was skewed toward anti-spike CD8 responses, so virus-specific expansions were likely underestimated and private and CD4 specificities were missed.

Set within a cohort of healthcare workers in London, UK, this nested case-control study involved weekly PCR testing of nasopharyngeal swabs along with blood sampling. Healthcare workers were recruited during the week of the UK lockdown, between 23 and 31 March 2020, and followed weekly for up to roughly 15 weeks. Libraries were made using 5' RACE. This sample was sequenced with a NextSeq 500. In the TCR library protocol, unique molecular identifiers were attached to individual cDNA molecules to correct for PCR bias and sequencing error. Sequencing covered both TCR alpha and beta chains, and within each sample the abundances of alpha and beta sequences were tightly co-correlated. The study's processing was this. Decombinator V4 was used to perform V gene, J gene and CDR3 annotation of TCR sequences. TCRs were defined as expanded if a significant change between any two time points was detected under a Poisson model with p below 0.0001. TCR abundances were normalised to the total number of TCRs sequenced per sample and expressed as counts per million. MAIT TCRs were defined by TRAV1-2 paired with TRAJ12, TRAJ20 or TRAJ33, and iNKT TCRs by TRAV10 paired with TRAJ18. VDJdb, accessed 1 November 2021, was searched for CMV, EBV and SARS-CoV-2 annotated TCRs, with TCRs annotated for multiple antigens excluded. TCRdb reworked the public reads: Q25 trimming with fastp, MiXCR clone assembly, productive beta chains retained. Rows are combined by CDR3 protein, so each entry shows the most common genes and DNA. The V and J calls follow TCRdb's processing rather than the paper's. The sample yields approximately 19,000 distinct CDR3 sequences; roughly 6.1% were counted once. The ten largest make up approximately 6.5% of the sample.

V is shortened by 2 bases, J by 5 bases, and the region joining them spans 28 bases. The CDR3 sequence holds 20 residues, the cysteine and phenylalanine included. Only the CDR3 DNA is retained, 60 bases long and in frame from the first base. Taken from the germline V gene, the CDR1 and CDR2 loops are MNHEY and SVGEGT. In its sample, this clonotype was seen many times. Its antigen is currently not known. Base-call qualities are not available, and no considerably larger clone is one nucleotide away. The sequence is built from TRBV6-2 or TRBV6-3 and TRBJ2-1; no D gene call is confident. Sequenced sample: whole blood. The receptor's source is an adult who was a healthcare worker with PCR-confirmed SARS-CoV-2 infection or an uninfected control (not recorded which). The CDR3 reads CASSYPGSSFKMQDHNEQFF. Here is the DNA: TGTGCCAGCAGTTACCCCGGAAGTAGCTTTAAGATGCAGGACCACAATGAGCAGTTCTTC.